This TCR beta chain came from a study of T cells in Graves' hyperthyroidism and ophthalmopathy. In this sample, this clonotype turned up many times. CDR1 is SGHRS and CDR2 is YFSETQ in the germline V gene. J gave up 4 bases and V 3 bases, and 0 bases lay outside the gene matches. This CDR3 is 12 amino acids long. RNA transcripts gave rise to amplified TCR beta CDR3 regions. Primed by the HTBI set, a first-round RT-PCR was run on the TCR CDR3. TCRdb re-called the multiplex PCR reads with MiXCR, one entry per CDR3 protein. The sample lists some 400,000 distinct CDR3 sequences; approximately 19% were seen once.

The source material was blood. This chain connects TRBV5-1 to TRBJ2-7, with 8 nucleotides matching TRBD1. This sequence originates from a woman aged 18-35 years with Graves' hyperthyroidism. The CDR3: CASSWDRYEQYF. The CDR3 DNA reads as TGCGCCAGCAGCTGGGACAGGTACGAGCAGTACTTC.